These 7 T cell receptor beta chains came from one sample sequenced in a study of blood T cell repertoires in COVID-19. Sequencing was performed with immunoSEQ multiplex PCR; in TCRdb, only in-frame clones are kept and a portion is missing. The sample lists fewer than 110,000 clones; about 91% were seen once. Material: peripheral blood. The receptors originated from a human donor in a cohort sampled during active COVID-19.

The chain combines TRBV5-1 with TRBJ2-2; D might be TRBD1 (6 bases). Trimming pared 6 bases from V and 2 bases from J, leaving 14 bases between. The CDR3 has 15 amino acids. CDR1 and CDR2 from the germline V gene are SGHRS and YFSETQ. The CDR3 coding sequence is TGCGCCAGCAATTGGGACATAACCAACACCGGGGAGCTGTTTTTT. Residues: CASNWDITNTGELFF.

The chain employs TRBV20-1 and TRBJ2-3; D is perhaps TRBD2 (6 bases). Germline V lookup: CDR1 DFQATT, CDR2 SNEGSKA (reference sequence). V dropped 5 bases and J dropped 8 bases, with 8 bases sitting between them. This CDR3 comprises 10 residues. CDR3 bases: TGCAGTGCTTGGCGGGGTACGCAGTATTTT. Amino acid sequence: CSAWRGTQYF.

This chain links TRBV5-1 with TRBJ2-1, with 11 bases matching TRBD2. The CDR3 has 16 amino acids. After removal of 2 bases from V and 4 bases from J, the junction contained 5 bases not matched to a gene. The germline V gene has CDR1 SGHRS and CDR2 YFSETQ. The CDR3 spells CASSLTSGGHYNEQFF. The CDR3 DNA reads TGCGCCAGCAGCTTAACTAGCGGGGGCCATTACAATGAGCAGTTCTTC. The entire variable domain, with the rest obtained from reference TRBV5-1 and TRBJ2-1, is as follows: KAGVTQTPRYLIKTRGQQVTLSCSPISGHRSVSWYQQTPGQGLQFLFEYFSETQRNKGNFPGRFSGRQFSNSRSEMNVSTLELGDSALYLCASSLTSGGHYNEQFFGPGTRLTVL.

The CDR3: CASTGGELGQPQHF. CDR3 DNA sequence: TGTGCCAGCACTGGGGGGGAGTTGGGTCAGCCCCAGCATTTT. V usage is TRBV7-2 and J usage is TRBJ1-5; D possibly corresponds to TRBD1 (5 bases). This CDR3 region has 14 residues. Germline V gene data show CDR1 as SGHTA and CDR2 as FQGNSA. V lost 7 bases, J lost 6 bases, and 16 bases lay in between. Looking up the rest from reference TRBV7-2 and TRBJ1-5 gives the full variable domain: GAGVSQSPSNKVTEKGKDVELRCDPISGHTALYWYRQSLGQGLEFLIYFQGNSAPDKSGLPSDRFSAERTGGSVSTLTIQRTQQEDSAVYLCASTGGELGQPQHFGDGTRLSIL.

The J gene is TRBJ2-3, the V gene TRBV19; D might be TRBD2 (5 bases). Trimming took 4 bases from V and 6 from J, leaving 14 bases between them. Germline V CDR1 and CDR2: LNHDA, SQIVND (reference sequence). The CDR3 loop spans 14 amino acids. In DNA, the CDR3 is TGTGCCAGTAGTACCACCGGGGTTTCGGATACGCAGTATTTT. Its translation: CASSTTGVSDTQYF.

The chain combines TRBV12-3 or TRBV12-4 with TRBJ2-1; TRBD2 aligns across 10 bases. The CDR3 contains 13 residues. The J segment lost 7 bases and the V segment lost 7 bases, leaving 4 bases of the junction unmatched. CDR3 in amino acids: CASKAGGQNEQFF. The CDR3 region has the DNA TGTGCCAGCAAAGCGGGAGGGCAGAATGAGCAGTTCTTC.

This rearrangement joins TRBV4-1 to TRBJ2-1; TRBD2 matches at 12 bases. V lost 2 bases to trimming and J lost 1 base; unmatched junction nucleotides: 6. CDR1 MGHRA and CDR2 YSYEKL come from the germline V gene. The length of the CDR3 is 18 residues. This CDR3 is CASSQSTSGSGSYNEQFF. The CDR3 nucleotides are TGCGCCAGCAGCCAATCGACTAGCGGGAGTGGATCCTACAATGAGCAGTTCTTC.